The sequence of this T cell receptor beta chain was determined in a study of T cell clonality in common variable immunodeficiency. Study-level points and caveats: Shared TCRbeta clones were fewer between CVID subjects than controls.

Each donor provided about 4.5 to 9 ml of heparinized whole blood. The V and J ends lost 1 base and 2 bases respectively, with 7 bases between them. The CDR3 extends over 14 amino acids. Germline loops: CDR1 SGHTA, CDR2 FQGTGA. Clones were read by immunoSEQ multiplex PCR, and TCRdb kept only the in-frame ones, dropping some. This sample comprises some 44,000 clones, none seen once only. This clone was recorded many times. Its cognate antigen is unknown. Read data end 3 residues before the CDR3 end; the end is taken from the germline J gene. The chain employs TRBV7-3 and TRBJ2-3; D unclear. Sequenced sample: peripheral blood mononuclear cells. The clonotype comes from a person aged 18 to 69 in good health. The CDR3 loop reads CASSLKGSTDTQYF. The CDR3 DNA, read in part, is TGTGCCAGCAGCTTAAAAGGGTCCACAGATACG.